A single TCR beta chain is shown here with its context. This specimen belongs to a study of cytomegalovirus exposure and HLA in healthy donors. It was with 60 Vbeta and 13 Jbeta primers that the PCR ran. Libraries were prepared by immunoSEQ multiplex PCR; TCRdb keeps only in-frame clonotypes and omits some of them. The sample yields 150,000 to 200,000 clones, about 70% seen once. Sequenced sample: PBMCs. This sequence was found in a woman aged 18-29 years in good health and CMV-seropositive.

The CDR3 DNA follows: TGTGCCAGTAGTATGGAACCGACAGGAAGGCCGTACCGTGGAGGCTACACCTTC. It codes for CASSMEPTGRPYRGGYTF. The chain links TRBV19 to TRBJ1-2; D may be TRBD1 (6 bases). V shed 3 bases and J shed 8 bases, with 28 bases lying between them. The CDR3 has 18 residues. CDR1 LNHDA and CDR2 SQIVND come from the germline V gene (reference sequence).